This T cell receptor (beta chain) was identified in a study of shared clonotypes between healthy human individuals. About the research overall: Each donor's CD4 naive and CD4 memory cells filled three plates apiece, CD8 naive two, and CD8 memory one. Study-level points and caveats: Clonotype sharing among donors, it was expected, would be affected by sequencing depth.

CD4+ cells yielded CD45RA+ naive and CD45RA-negative memory subsets. Across several immunoSEQ plates, the genomic DNA of each subset was split evenly. Here immunoSEQ multiplex PCR was the method, and the copy in TCRdb shows in-frame clones only, minus some. This sample has 2 million to 2.5 million clones, with 90% to 95% found just once. The CDR3 has 15 amino acids. Germline V CDR1 and CDR2: SQVTM, ANQGSEA. With respect to this clone: No antigen is known for it.

Sequenced material: naive CD4+ T cells from PBMCs. Subset described: CD45RA+ positively selected. This receptor was taken from a man aged 18 to 29 in good health. Some clones in this sample may be carry-over from other donors' samples. The chain couples TRBV29-1 to TRBJ2-5, with TRBD2 matching over 13 bases. The J call may be wrong; the DNA end is better matched by TRBJ2-7. CDR3 coding DNA: TGCAGCGTTGCGAGGGGGACTAGCGGGAAGTACGAGCAGTACTTC. Its translation: CSVARGTSGKYEQYF.